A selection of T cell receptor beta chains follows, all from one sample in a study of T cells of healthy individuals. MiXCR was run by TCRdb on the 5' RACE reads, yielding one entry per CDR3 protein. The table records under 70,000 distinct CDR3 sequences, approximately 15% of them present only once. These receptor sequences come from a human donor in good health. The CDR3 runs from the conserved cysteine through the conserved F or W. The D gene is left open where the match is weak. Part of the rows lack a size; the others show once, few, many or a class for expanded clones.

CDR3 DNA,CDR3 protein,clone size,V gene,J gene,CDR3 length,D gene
TGTGCCAGCAGTTTCGGACTAGCGGGAGGGCCTAATGACGAGCAGTACTTC,CASSFGLAGGPNDEQYF,few,TRBV5-6,TRBJ2-7,17,TRBD2
TGTGCCATCAGTGAGTCGCGTAGCGGTAGCTCCTACGAGCAGTACTTC,CAISESRSGSSYEQYF,few,TRBV10-3,TRBJ2-7,16,NA
TGCGCCAGCAGCATACAAAGGAGCTCCTACAATGAGCAGTTCTTC,CASSIQRSSYNEQFF,many,TRBV5-1,TRBJ2-1,15,NA
TGTGCCACCAGCGGACTGATAGCGGGTCCCTCCTACGAGCAGTACTTC,CATSGLIAGPSYEQYF,NA,TRBV15,TRBJ2-7,16,TRBD2
TGCGCCAGCAGCCAACTTGGTACAGGTACCCCCTACGAGCAGTACTTC,CASSQLGTGTPYEQYF,NA,TRBV4-1,TRBJ2-7,16,NA
TGTGCCAGCAGCTTAGCGTGGGGGGCGGGGGAAAAACTGTTTTTT,CASSLAWGAGEKLFF,few,TRBV7-8,TRBJ1-4,15,NA
TGCAGTGCTATACGAGACAGGGTCGGCTACGAGCAGTACTTC,CSAIRDRVGYEQYF,NA,TRBV20-1,TRBJ2-7,14,TRBD1
TGCAGTGCTAGAGATTTAACGGGACAGGGGCCTGAAGCTTTCTTT,CSARDLTGQGPEAFF,many,TRBV20-1,TRBJ1-1,15,TRBD1
TGTGCCAGCAGCCCAACAACAGCCTTCTCATCCTACGAGCAGTACTTC,CASSPTTAFSSYEQYF,few,TRBV5-8,TRBJ2-7,16,NA
TGTGCCAGCAGCCCGACAGGGATCCAAGAGACCCAGTACTTC,CASSPTGIQETQYF,many,TRBV7-2,TRBJ2-5,14,TRBD1
TGTGCCAGCAGCTTAGTAATAGGGCTGCGTTCACCCCTCCACTTT,CASSLVIGLRSPLHF,many,TRBV7-2,TRBJ1-6,15,NA
TGTGCCAGCAGTGAAATCGGCAGGGGGCCCTACGAGCAGTACTTC,CASSEIGRGPYEQYF,NA,TRBV25-1,TRBJ2-7,15,TRBD1
TGTGCCATCAGTGACTTCGATTACGAGCAGTACTTC,CAISDFDYEQYF,NA,TRBV10-3,TRBJ2-7,12,NA
TGTGCCAGCAGCTTGACATCGAACACCGGGGAGCTGTTTTTT,CASSLTSNTGELFF,many,TRBV5-5,TRBJ2-2,14,NA
TGTGCCAGCAGCTTTGGGAGAAACATTCAGTACTTC,CASSFGRNIQYF,NA,TRBV7-2,TRBJ2-4,12,NA
TGTGCCAGCAGCGTAGGGAATAGCAATCAGCCCCAGCATTTT,CASSVGNSNQPQHF,NA,TRBV9,TRBJ1-5,14,NA
TGTGCCAGCAGCCAAGGAGTCTACAGGGCGGACACCGGGGAGCTGTTTTTT,CASSQGVYRADTGELFF,NA,TRBV14,TRBJ2-2,17,NA
TGCAGTGCTAAAAGTCCAGGGTTAAGGAACACCGGGGAGCTGTTTTTT,CSAKSPGLRNTGELFF,few,TRBV20-1,TRBJ2-2,16,NA
TGTGCCAGCAGCCCCAGTGGAGTCCCCGGGGAGCTGTTTTTT,CASSPSGVPGELFF,few,TRBV3-1,TRBJ2-2,14,NA
TGTGCCAGCAGCCCCTCGGACAGGGGGCTGGCTGAAGCTTTCTTT,CASSPSDRGLAEAFF,NA,TRBV9,TRBJ1-1,15,TRBD1